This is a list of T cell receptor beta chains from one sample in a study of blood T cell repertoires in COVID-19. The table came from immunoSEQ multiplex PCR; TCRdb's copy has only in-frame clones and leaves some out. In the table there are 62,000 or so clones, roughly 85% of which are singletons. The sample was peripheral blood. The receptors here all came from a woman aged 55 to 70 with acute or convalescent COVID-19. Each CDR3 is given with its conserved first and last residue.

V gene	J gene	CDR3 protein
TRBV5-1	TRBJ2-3	CASRVTGSGTDTQYF
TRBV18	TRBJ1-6	CASSLTGSIANSPLHF
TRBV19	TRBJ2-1	CASSVGLAVTGEQFF
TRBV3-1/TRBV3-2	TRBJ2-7	CASTAGPGRDEQYF
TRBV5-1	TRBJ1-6	CASSRTSGQGDSPLHF
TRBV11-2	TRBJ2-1	CASHEISSYNEQFF
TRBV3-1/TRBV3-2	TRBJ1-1	CASSQVALTEAFF
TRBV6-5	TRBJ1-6	CASTGQGTSPLHF
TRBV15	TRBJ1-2	CATSRRDRIPINYGYTF
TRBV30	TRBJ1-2	CAWSPGGGAPYGYTF
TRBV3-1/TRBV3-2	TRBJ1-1	CASSQLSGGGGTEAFF
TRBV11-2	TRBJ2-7	CASSLARIAYEQYF
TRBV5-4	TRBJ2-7	CASSLGERTSGRYEQYF
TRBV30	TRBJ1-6	CAWSDQGGPLHF
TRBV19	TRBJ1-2	CASLIPPGQGAPNYGYTF
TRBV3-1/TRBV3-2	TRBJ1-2	CASSQGEGSYGYTF
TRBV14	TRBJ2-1	CASSRLTGTGNNEQFF
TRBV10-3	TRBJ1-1	CAISARGDTEAFF
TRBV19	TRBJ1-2	CASSLTNYGYTF
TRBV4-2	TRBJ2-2	CASSQGLAGAGELFF
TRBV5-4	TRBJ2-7	CASSQDPVDSSYEQYF
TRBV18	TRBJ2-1	CASSPKTGGRNEQFF
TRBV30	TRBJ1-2	CAWREGSGYGYTF
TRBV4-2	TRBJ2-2	CASRLADGNTGELFF
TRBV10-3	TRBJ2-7	CAISESGGQGAREQYF
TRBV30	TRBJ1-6	CAWSEVDRDPSPLHF
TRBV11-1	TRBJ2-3	CASSLGGDTQYF
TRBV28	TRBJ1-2	CASSPLNYGYTF
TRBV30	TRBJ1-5	CAWSVQGNQPQHF
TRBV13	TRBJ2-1	CASSPNGAYRGEQFF
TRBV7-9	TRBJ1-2	CASSEGQIRNYGYTF
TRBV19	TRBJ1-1	CASSIDSGNTEAFF
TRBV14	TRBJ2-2	CASSQGRKGHNSWDTGELFF
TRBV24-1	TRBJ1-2	CATSDPTGRYGYTF
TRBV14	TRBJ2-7	CASSQGLAAASYEQYF
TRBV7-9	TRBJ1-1	CASSSFRGTWEAFF
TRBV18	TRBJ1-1	CASSQGQGVNTEAFF
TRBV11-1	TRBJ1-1	CASSQRGTEAFF
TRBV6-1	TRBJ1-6	CASSEALRGNSPLHF
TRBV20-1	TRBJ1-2	CSASSGNYGYTF
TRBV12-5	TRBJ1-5	CASGLAPGQPQHF
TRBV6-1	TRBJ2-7	CASSEAGTVRDKYF
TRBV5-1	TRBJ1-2	CASRGQGAYGGYTF
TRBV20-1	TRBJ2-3	CSASSGGETDTQYF
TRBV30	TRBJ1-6	CAWGGIAGSSYNSPLHF
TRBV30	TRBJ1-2	CAWSVGRRGYTF
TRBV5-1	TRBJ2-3	CASSPSGVTSNSDTQYF
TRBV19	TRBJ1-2	CASSASSGLAGYTF